This T cell receptor beta chain originates from a study of T cell responses to AZD1222 COVID-19 vaccine. Whole-study results and caveats: Females outnumbered males among donors, who were mostly white British; clonal diversity was possibly underestimated.

Sequenced by immunoSEQ multiplex PCR; TCRdb stores in-frame clones only, minus some. Among 60,000 to 85,000 clones listed, about 80% were seen once. The CDR3 spans 15 residues. Germline V gene sequence: CDR1 MNHNY, CDR2 SVGAGI (reference sequence). V lost 5 bases and J lost 3, with 16 bases in between. With respect to this clone: Its matching antigen is unknown.

The TCR sequence derives from an adult who received the MenACWY meningococcal vaccine as a control. The chain joins TRBV6-6 to TRBJ2-5; weak D call: TRBD1 (6 bases). Sequencing was performed on peripheral blood, taken 28 days after the second dose of the MenACWY control vaccine. CDR3 amino acids: CASSDPAGTKETQYF. CDR3 in DNA: TGTGCCAGCAGTGACCCAGCAGGGACAAAAGAGACCCAGTACTTC.